This TCR beta chain is from a study of T-cell memory formation after mild COVID-19. TCRdb re-called the 5' RACE reads through MiXCR, storing one row per CDR3 protein. The table shows some 320,000 distinct CDR3 sequences, with 14% occurring only once. V lost 2 bases, J lost 5 bases, and 9 bases lay in between. This CDR3 comprises 13 residues. The V gene's germline CDR1 is MNHEY and CDR2 SVGEGT. The table lists this clonotype with a few counts. The TCR comes from a man in his late teens or twenties who had mild COVID-19 (a few samples of this study predate the infection). Cell type and time point are not known. The chain recombines TRBV6-2 or TRBV6-3 with TRBJ1-2; no definite D call. Source material: PBMCs or a T cell subset sorted from them (not recorded which). In nucleotides, the CDR3 is TGTGCCAGCAGTTACCAGAGGGTTTATGGCTACACCTTC. Encoded protein: CASSYQRVYGYTF.